The 14 T cell receptor beta chains in this list originate from one sample, sequenced in a study of beta chain features in type 1 diabetes. Study outcomes and limitations: Significant though moderate, a shortening of TCRB CDR3s appeared in all four CD4+ subsets of Type 1 diabetes patients.

The sequenced template was cDNA made from the entire isolated RNA. Using immunoSEQ multiplex PCR, the repertoire was profiled, and TCRdb retains in-frame clones only, with some absent. The table has around 130,000 clones, roughly 15% seen once; the top ten hold over 2%. Their antigen targets remain unknown. The material sequenced was central memory CD4+ T cells from blood. Receptors originate from a man aged 25-45 years with type 1 diabetes.

This clone was observed a few times. The gene calls are TRBV6-6 and TRBJ2-7; 9 nucleotides line up with TRBD2. The CDR3 extends over 13 amino acids. Germline-derived CDR1 and CDR2 are MNHNY and SVGAGI (reference sequence). After removal of 4 bases from V and 6 bases from J, the junction contained 4 bases not matched to a gene. The CDR3 protein is CASSSSGVAEQYF. CDR3 nucleotides: TGTGCCAGCAGTTCTAGCGGGGTAGCCGAGCAGTACTTC.

This clone turned up a few times. CDR3 DNA: TGTGCCAGCAGCTATGGAACAGGGGGCTACGAGCAGTACTTC. It codes for CASSYGTGGYEQYF. The gene calls are TRBV7-8 and TRBJ2-7, with 8 bases identical to TRBD1. Germline values: CDR1 SGHVS, CDR2 FQNEAQ. The V and J ends lost 4 bases and 3 bases, in that order; junction bases with no gene match: 5. The CDR3 totals 14 residues.

The V call is TRBV27, the J call TRBJ2-7; possibly TRBD1 for D (5 bases). Germline CDR1 and CDR2: MNHEY and SMNVEV (reference sequence). The CDR3 runs 16 residues. Trimming left V 5 bases short and J 0 bases short, with 17 bases between. In DNA, the CDR3 is TGTGCCAGCAGTCCCCTCAGGGTAGCTTCCTCCTACGAGCAGTACTTC. It specifies CASSPLRVASSYEQYF.

The chain recombines TRBV4-2 with TRBJ2-5; 10 positions match TRBD1. Per germline, CDR1 LGHNA and CDR2 YNFKEQ. Unmatched junction bases numbered 1, after V lost 4 bases and J lost 5 bases. The CDR3 is made up of 13 amino acids. CDR3 sequence reads: CASSRQGAETQYF. The CDR3 coding sequence is TGTGCCAGCAGCCGACAGGGGGCGGAGACCCAGTACTTC.

This clone has only a few counts. V gene TRBV5-8 combines with J gene TRBJ2-5, with D tentatively TRBD1 (6 bases). CDR1 and CDR2 (germline): SGHTS, YDEGEE. Trimming took 0 bases from V and 4 from J, leaving 13 bases between them. The CDR3 has 15 residues. CDR3 amino acids: CASSLGTDQGETQYF. The DNA for the CDR3 is TGTGCCAGCAGCTTGGGGACAGACCAAGGAGAGACCCAGTACTTC.

J is TRBJ2-1 and V is TRBV5-1; D ambiguous. Germline assignment: CDR1 SGHRS and CDR2 YFSETQ. Trimming removed 4 bases at V and 6 bases at J, with 17 bases between. This CDR3 is 15 amino acids long. CDR3 nucleotides: TGCGCCAGCAGCACGACCAAGGCGTCGTCCAATGAGCAGTTCTTC. Protein: CASSTTKASSNEQFF.

The chain links TRBV6-6 to TRBJ2-1; no firm D call. The germline gives CDR1 MNHNY, CDR2 SVGAGI (reference sequence). Trimming cost V 8 bases and J 4 bases, with 9 bases left between them. There are 12 residues in the CDR3. CDR3 DNA sequence: TGTGCCAGCGGAGATATATACAATGAGCAGTTCTTC. Translating it yields CASGDIYNEQFF.

V usage is TRBV13 and J usage is TRBJ1-1; TRBD1 might be the D (6 bases). The CDR3 has 17 residues. Per germline, CDR1 PRHDT and CDR2 FYEKMQ (reference sequence). V lost 4 bases and J 1 base, leaving 19 bases between the germline ends. Written as DNA, the CDR3 is TGTGCCAGCAGCTCCCAACAGGGTTTTAAAGGGAACACTGAAGCTTTCTTT. It specifies CASSSQQGFKGNTEAFF.

This clone was recorded a few times. The chain recombines TRBV30 with TRBJ1-2; 7 nucleotides align to TRBD1. Germline CDR1 reads GTSNPN; CDR2 reads SVGIG (reference sequence). The CDR3 sequence is 12 residues long. V dropped 4 bases and J dropped 4; count of bases not matched to a gene: 3. The CDR3 loop is CAWIRDSYGYTF. The CDR3 bases are TGTGCCTGGATTCGGGACAGCTATGGCTACACCTTC. Full variable domain (remainder filled in from reference TRBV30 and TRBJ1-2): SQTIHQWPATLVQPVGSPLSLECTVEGTSNPNLYWYRQAAGRGLQLLFYSVGIGQISSEVPQNLSASRPQDRQFILSSKKLLLSDSGFYLCAWIRDSYGYTFGSGTRLTVV.

This clone was seen a few times. V and J are TRBV30 and TRBJ2-7; 9 bases agree with TRBD1. This CDR3 spans 13 amino acids. V dropped 4 bases and J dropped 7; count of bases not matched to a gene: 8. The germline V gene encodes CDR1 GTSNPN and CDR2 SVGIG (reference sequence). DNA for the CDR3: TGTGCCTGGATGAACAGGGGGCTTCGAGAGCAGTACTTC. This gives the protein CAWMNRGLREQYF.

The CDR3 nucleotides are TGTGCCAGCAGCAGGGACAGCAGCTACGAGCAGTACTTC. Translated, it gives CASSRDSSYEQYF. The V call is TRBV2, the J call TRBJ2-7, with 7 bases aligning to TRBD1. Germline-derived CDR1 and CDR2 are SNHLY and FYNNEI. The CDR3 has 13 amino acids. J was trimmed by 3 bases and V by 6 bases; bases with no gene match: 5. Supplemented by reference TRBV2 and TRBJ2-7, the full variable domain reads EPEVTQTPSHQVTQMGQEVILRCVPISNHLYFYWYRQILGQKVEFLVSFYNNEISEKSEIFDDQFSVERPDGSNFTLKIRSTKLEDSAMYFCASSRDSSYEQYFGPGTRLTVT.

This clone turned up a few times. This chain links TRBV28 with TRBJ1-6; D unresolved. V lost 6 bases to trimming and J lost 5 bases, with 14 bases between them. The germline V gene has CDR1 MDHEN and CDR2 SYDVKM. The CDR3 loop spans 15 amino acids. As DNA, the CDR3 is TGTGCCAGCAGAATTGGACGCTTTGATAATTCACCCCTCCACTTT. It yields the protein CASRIGRFDNSPLHF.

This clone has just a few counts. The rearrangement joins TRBV5-1 to TRBJ2-1; D assignment may be TRBD1 or TRBD2 (5 bases each). Deletions cut 0 bases from V and 10 bases from J, with 11 bases between. CDR1 SGHRS and CDR2 YFSETQ come from the germline V gene. This CDR3 is 13 amino acids long. The CDR3 is CASSLAGGYEQFF. CDR3 sequence (DNA): TGCGCCAGCAGCTTGGCTGGGGGATACGAGCAGTTCTTC.

The sample holds a few counts of this clone. The chain has TRBV29-1 and TRBJ1-1, with no clear D. Germline lookup yields CDR1 SQVTM and CDR2 ANQGSEA. There are 15 residues in the CDR3. V gave up 4 bases and J gave up 1 base, with 16 bases separating them. Here the CDR3 DNA reads TGCAGCGTTGTGCCCCAGCATACCCCGAACACTGAAGCTTTCTTT. Protein product: CSVVPQHTPNTEAFF.